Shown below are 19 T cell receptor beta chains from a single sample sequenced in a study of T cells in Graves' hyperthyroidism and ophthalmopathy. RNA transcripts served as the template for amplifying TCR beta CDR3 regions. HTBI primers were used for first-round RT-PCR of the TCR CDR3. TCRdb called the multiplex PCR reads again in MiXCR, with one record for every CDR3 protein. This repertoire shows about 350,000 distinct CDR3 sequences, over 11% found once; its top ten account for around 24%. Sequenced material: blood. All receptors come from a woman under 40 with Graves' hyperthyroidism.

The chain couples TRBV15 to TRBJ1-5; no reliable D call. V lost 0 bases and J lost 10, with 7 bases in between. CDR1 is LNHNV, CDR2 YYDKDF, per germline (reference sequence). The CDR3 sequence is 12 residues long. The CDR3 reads CATSRDQSPQHF. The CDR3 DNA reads TGTGCCACCAGCAGAGACCAGAGTCCCCAGCATTTT.

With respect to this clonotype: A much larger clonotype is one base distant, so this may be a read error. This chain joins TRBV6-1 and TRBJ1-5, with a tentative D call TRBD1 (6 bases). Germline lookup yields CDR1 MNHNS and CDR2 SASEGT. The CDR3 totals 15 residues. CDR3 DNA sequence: TGTTCCAGCAGTGAAATGGAGGCAGGGGACCAGCCCCAGCATTTT. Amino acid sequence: CSSSEMEAGDQPQHF.

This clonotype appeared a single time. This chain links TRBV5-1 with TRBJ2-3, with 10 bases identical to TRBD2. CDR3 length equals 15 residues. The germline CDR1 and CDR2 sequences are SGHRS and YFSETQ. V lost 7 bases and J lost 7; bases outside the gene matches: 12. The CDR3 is CASRDRASGSHTQYF. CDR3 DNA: TGCGCCAGCCGCGACCGGGCTAGCGGGAGTCATACGCAGTATTTT.

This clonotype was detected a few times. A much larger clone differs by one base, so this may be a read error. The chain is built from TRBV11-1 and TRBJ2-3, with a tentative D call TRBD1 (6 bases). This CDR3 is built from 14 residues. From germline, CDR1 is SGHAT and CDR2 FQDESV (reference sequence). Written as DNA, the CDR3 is TGTGCCAGCAGCATCCAGGGGATGCCAGATGCGCAGTATTTT. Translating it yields CASSIQGMPDAQYF. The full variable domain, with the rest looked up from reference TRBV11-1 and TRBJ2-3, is EAEVAQSPRYKITEKSQAVAFWCDPISGHATLYWYRQILGQGPELLVQFQDESVVDDSQLPKDRFSAERLKGVDSTLKIQPAELGDSAMYLCASSIQGMPDAQYFGPGTRLTVL.

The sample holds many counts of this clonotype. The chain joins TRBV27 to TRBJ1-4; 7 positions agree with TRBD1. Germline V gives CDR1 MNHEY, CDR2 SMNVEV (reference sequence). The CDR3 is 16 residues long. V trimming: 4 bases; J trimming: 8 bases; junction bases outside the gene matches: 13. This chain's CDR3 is CASSSRPTGFGEKLFF. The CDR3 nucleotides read TGTGCCAGCAGTTCCAGACCGACAGGGTTTGGCGAAAAACTGTTTTTT.

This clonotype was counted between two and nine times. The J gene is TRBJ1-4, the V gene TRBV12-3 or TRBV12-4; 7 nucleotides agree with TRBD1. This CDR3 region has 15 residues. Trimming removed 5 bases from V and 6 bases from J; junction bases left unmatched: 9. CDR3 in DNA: TGTGCCAGCAGTCCCCGGGACAGAAGAGATGAAAAACTGTTTTTT. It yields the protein CASSPRDRRDEKLFF.

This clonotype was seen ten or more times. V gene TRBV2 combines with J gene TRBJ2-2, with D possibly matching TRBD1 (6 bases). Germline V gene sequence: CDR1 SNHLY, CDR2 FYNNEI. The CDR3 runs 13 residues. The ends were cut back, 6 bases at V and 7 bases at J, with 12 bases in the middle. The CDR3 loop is CASRGAPDGELFF. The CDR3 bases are TGTGCCAGCAGGGGGGCCCCTGACGGGGAGCTGTTTTTT.

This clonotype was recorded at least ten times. CDR3 sequence: CASSYRENQPQHF. The CDR3 DNA follows: TGTGCCAGTAGCTACAGAGAAAATCAGCCCCAGCATTTT. The chain recombines TRBV19 with TRBJ1-5; D is uncertain. The V and J ends lost 6 bases and 4 bases respectively, with 10 bases between them. This CDR3 spans 13 amino acids. Germline V gene data show CDR1 as LNHDA and CDR2 as SQIVND (reference sequence).

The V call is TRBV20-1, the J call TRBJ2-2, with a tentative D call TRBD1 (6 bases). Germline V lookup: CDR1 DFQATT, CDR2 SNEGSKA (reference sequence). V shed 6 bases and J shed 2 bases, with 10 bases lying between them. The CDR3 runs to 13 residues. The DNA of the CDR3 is TGCAGTGCGGCCGGGACAAACACCGGGGAGCTGTTTTTT. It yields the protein CSAAGTNTGELFF.

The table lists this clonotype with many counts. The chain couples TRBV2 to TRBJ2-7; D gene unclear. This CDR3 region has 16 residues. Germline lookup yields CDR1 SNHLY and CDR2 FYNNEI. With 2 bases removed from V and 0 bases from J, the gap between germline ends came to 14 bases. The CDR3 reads CASSERSVGHSYEQYF. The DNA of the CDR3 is TGTGCCAGCAGTGAAAGGTCTGTTGGCCACTCCTACGAGCAGTACTTC.

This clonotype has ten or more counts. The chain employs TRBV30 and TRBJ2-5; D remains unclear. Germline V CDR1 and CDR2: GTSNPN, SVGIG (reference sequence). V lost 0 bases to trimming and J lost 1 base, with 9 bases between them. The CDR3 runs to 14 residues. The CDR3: CAWSVHGPQETQYF. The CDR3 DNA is TGTGCCTGGAGTGTACACGGTCCCCAAGAGACCCAGTACTTC.

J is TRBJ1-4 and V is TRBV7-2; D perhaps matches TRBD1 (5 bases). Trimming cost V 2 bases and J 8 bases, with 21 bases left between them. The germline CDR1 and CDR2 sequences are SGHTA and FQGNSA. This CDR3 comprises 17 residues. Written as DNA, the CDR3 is TGTGCCAGCAGCTTAACGGCCCAGGGTCGTGGTGGCGAAAAACTGTTTTTT. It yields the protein CASSLTAQGRGGEKLFF.

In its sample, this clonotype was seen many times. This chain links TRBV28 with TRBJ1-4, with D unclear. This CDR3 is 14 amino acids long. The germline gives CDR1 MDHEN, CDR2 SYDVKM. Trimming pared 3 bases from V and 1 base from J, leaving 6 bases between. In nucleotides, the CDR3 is TGTGCCAGCAGTTTCAGACGAACTAATGAAAAACTGTTTTTT. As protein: CASSFRRTNEKLFF.

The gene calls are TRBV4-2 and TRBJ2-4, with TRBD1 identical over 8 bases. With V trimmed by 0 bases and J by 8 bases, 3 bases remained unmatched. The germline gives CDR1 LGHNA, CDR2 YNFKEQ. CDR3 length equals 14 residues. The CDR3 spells CASSQEDRVDIQYF. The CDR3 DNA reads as TGTGCCAGCAGCCAAGAGGACAGGGTCGACATTCAGTACTTC.

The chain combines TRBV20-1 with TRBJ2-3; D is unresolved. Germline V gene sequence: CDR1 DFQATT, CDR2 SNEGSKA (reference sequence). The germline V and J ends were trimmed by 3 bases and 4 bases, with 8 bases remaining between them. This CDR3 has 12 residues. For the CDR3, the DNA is TGCAGTGCTAGTTCCGGAGCAGATACGCAGTATTTT. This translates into CSASSGADTQYF.

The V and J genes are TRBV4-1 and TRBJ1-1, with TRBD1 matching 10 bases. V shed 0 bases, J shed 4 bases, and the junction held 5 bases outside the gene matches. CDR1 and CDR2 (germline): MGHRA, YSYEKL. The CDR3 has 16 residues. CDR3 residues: CASSQDLGTGATEAFF. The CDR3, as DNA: TGCGCCAGCAGCCAAGATCTAGGGACAGGGGCCACTGAAGCTTTCTTT.

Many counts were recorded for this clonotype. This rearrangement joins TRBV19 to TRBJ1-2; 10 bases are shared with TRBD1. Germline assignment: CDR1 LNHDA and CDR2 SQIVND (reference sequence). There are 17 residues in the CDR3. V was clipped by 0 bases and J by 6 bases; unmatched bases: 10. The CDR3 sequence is CASSIDRQGAIVNGYTF. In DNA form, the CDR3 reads TGTGCCAGTAGTATAGATCGACAGGGGGCCATCGTGAATGGCTACACCTTC.

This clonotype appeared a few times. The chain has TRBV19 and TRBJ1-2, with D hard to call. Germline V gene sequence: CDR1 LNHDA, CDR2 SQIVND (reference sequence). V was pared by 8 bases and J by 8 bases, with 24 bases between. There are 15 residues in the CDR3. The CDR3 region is CASLKGLNPGVGYTF. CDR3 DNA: TGTGCCAGTCTGAAAGGACTCAATCCAGGTGTCGGCTACACCTTC.

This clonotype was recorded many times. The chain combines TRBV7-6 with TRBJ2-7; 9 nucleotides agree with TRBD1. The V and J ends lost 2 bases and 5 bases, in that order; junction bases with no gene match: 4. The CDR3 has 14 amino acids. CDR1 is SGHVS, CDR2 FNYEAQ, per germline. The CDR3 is CASSLWDRVNEQYF. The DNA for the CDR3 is TGTGCCAGCAGCTTATGGGACAGGGTAAACGAGCAGTACTTC.